This T cell receptor beta chain was sequenced for a study of cytomegalovirus exposure and HLA in healthy donors. This clone was found a few times. Its specificity is unknown. PCR used 60 Vbeta primers and 13 Jbeta primers. Profiling relied on immunoSEQ multiplex PCR, and the TCRdb table lists in-frame clones only, not all of them. The sample has some 130,000 clones; less than 10% are singletons. Study-wide results and limits: Among the CMV-associated chains, a few were confirmed in vitro as specific for CMV antigens. Analyses of presence and absence presupposed an approximately uniform sequencing depth across donors. Researchers reportedly found TCR beta sequences accurately predicted most subjects' HLA-A and HLA-B alleles.

The CDR3 spans 15 residues. Trimming stripped 0 bases from V and 9 bases from J, with 13 bases between. Germline V gives CDR1 SGHRS, CDR2 YFSETQ. The specimen was PBMCs. The chain couples TRBV5-1 to TRBJ1-6, with a possible D match to TRBD1 (5 bases). The source of this sequence is a man in his fifties in good health and CMV-seronegative. Here the CDR3 DNA reads TGCGCCAGCAGCTTGGCCGGCAGGGAGGGTTCACCCCTCCACTTT. This codes for CASSLAGREGSPLHF.